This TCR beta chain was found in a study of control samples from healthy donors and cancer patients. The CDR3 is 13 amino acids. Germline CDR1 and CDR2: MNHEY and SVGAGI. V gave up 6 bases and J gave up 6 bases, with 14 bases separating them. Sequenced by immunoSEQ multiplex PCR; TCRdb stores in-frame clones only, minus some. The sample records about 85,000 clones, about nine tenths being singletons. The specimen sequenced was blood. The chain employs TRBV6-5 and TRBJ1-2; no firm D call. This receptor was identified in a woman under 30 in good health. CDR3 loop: CASRKLGIDGYTF. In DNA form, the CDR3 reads TGTGCCAGCAGAAAATTGGGTATCGATGGCTACACCTTC.